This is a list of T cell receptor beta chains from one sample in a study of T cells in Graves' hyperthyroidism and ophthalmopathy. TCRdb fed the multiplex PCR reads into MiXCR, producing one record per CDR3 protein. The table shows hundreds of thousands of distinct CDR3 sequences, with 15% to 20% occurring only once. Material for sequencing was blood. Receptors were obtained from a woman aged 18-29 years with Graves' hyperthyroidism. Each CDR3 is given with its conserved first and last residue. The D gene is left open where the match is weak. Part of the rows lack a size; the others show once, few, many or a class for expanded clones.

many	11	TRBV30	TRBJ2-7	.	TGTGCCTGGAGGAGAAACTACGAGCAGTACTTC	CAWRRNYEQYF
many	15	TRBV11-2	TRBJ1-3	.	TGTGCCAGCAGCTCTCATCAGGGTTCTGGAAACACCATATATTTT	CASSSHQGSGNTIYF
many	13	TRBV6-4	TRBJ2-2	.	TGTGCCAGCAGTGGGGGGCACACCGGGGAGCTGTTTTTT	CASSGGHTGELFF
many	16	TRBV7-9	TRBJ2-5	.	TGTGCCAGCAGCTACCCGGACGGGACGGTTCAAGAGACCCAGTACTTC	CASSYPDGTVQETQYF
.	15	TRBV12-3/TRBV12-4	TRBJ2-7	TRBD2	TGTGCCAGCAGGCCCAGCGGGAGGGCCGCCTACGAGCAGTACTTC	CASRPSGRAAYEQYF
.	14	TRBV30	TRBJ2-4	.	TGTGCCTGCCTGAGCCTAGAAAGCCAAAACATTCAGTACTTC	CACLSLESQNIQYF
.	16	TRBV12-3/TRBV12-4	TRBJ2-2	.	TGTGCCAGCAGTTCACAGGGTGGGGCATACTCCGGGGAGCTGTTTTTT	CASSSQGGAYSGELFF
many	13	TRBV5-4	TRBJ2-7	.	TGTGCCAGCAGTAGGGACGGGGACTACGAGCAGTACTTC	CASSRDGDYEQYF
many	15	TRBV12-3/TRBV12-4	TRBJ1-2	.	TGTGCCAGCAGTTGGGACGGACCTATAACCTATGGCTACACCTTC	CASSWDGPITYGYTF
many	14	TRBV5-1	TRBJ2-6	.	TGCGCCAGCAGCTTAGGGCATGGGGCCAACGTCCTGACTTTC	CASSLGHGANVLTF
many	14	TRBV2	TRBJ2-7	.	TGTGCCAGCAGTGAAGGGTCGCAAACCTACGAGCAGTACTTC	CASSEGSQTYEQYF
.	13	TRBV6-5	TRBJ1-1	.	TGTGCCAGCAGTACCGACCATTACACTGATGCTTTCTTT	CASSTDHYTDAFF
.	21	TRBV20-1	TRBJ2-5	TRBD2	TGCAGTGCTAGATCAGACACCCGGGACACGTTAGCGGGAGGGCCTGGAGAGACCCAGTACTTC	CSARSDTRDTLAGGPGETQYF
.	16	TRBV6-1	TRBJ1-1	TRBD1	TGTGCCAGCAGCCTTCCCCCGGGACAGCTAAGGTGGGAGGCTTTCTTT	CASSLPPGQLRWEAFF
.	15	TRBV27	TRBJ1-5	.	TGTGCCAGCACCCTAGACGGGAGGGGCAATCAGCCCCAGCATTTT	CASTLDGRGNQPQHF
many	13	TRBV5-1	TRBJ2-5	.	TGCGCCAGCAGCTTGGGGGGCCAAAAGACCCAGTACTTC	CASSLGGQKTQYF
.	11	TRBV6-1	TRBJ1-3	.	TGTGCCAGCAGGCATGGAAACACCATATATTTT	CASRHGNTIYF
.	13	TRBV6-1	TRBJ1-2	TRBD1	TGTGCCAGCAGCCCCACGGGACAGGGCGGCTACACCTTC	CASSPTGQGGYTF
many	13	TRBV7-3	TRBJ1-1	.	TGTGCCAGCAGCCCCCGAGAGGACACTGAAGCTTTCTTT	CASSPREDTEAFF
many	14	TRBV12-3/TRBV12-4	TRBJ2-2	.	TGTGCCAGCAGCCAGTTAATGTCCACCGGGGAGCTGTTTTTT	CASSQLMSTGELFF
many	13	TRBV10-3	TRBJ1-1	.	TGTGCCATCAGTGAGTTGGGGGGGACTGAAGCTTTCTTT	CAISELGGTEAFF
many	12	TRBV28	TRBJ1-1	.	TGTGCCAGCAGACAAGTCAGGGCTGAAGCTTTCTTT	CASRQVRAEAFF
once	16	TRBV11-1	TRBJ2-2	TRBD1	TGTGCCAGCAGCTACACAGGGGCGACGAACACCGGGGAGCTGTTTTTT	CASSYTGATNTGELFF
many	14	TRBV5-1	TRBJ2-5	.	TGCGCCAGCAGCTTGTTTGTCGGTGCGGAGACCCAGTACTTC	CASSLFVGAETQYF
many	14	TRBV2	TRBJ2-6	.	TGTGCCAGCAGTCAGGGGCGGGGGGCCAACGTCCTGACTTTC	CASSQGRGANVLTF
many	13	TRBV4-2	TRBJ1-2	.	TGTGCCAGCAGCCAATCCGGATCCTATGGCTACACCTTC	CASSQSGSYGYTF
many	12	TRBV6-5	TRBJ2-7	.	TGTGCCAGCAGTTCGCTTAGGGTGGAGCAGTACTTC	CASSSLRVEQYF
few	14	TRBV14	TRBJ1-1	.	TGTGCCAGCAGCAGGACCCGGGGGAACACTGAAGCTTTCTTT	CASSRTRGNTEAFF
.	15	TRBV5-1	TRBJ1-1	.	TGCGCCAGCAGGAACGGGCCAGCTGAAGACACTGAAGCTTTCTTT	CASRNGPAEDTEAFF
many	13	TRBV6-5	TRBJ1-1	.	TGTGCCAGCAGTTACAGGGAGTACACTGAAGCTTTCTTT	CASSYREYTEAFF
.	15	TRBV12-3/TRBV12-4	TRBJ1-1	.	TGTGCCAGCAGTTTAAAAAAGGTCTCTTACACTGAAGCTTTCTTT	CASSLKKVSYTEAFF
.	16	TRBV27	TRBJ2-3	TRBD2	TGTGTCAGCAGTTTAAGGCTAGCGGGGTTGCCAGATACGCAGTATTTT	CVSSLRLAGLPDTQYF
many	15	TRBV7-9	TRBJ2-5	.	TGTGCCAGCAGCTCCCGTGAGAAGGGGAGGGAGACCCAGTACTTC	CASSSREKGRETQYF
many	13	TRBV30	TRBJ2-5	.	TGTGCCTGGAGTCCCGGAACCCAAGAGACCCAGTACTTC	CAWSPGTQETQYF
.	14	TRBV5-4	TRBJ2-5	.	TGTGCCAGCAGCTTGAGGGGGGTTCAAGAGACCCGGTACTTC	CASSLRGVQETRYF
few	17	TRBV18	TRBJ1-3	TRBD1	TGTGCCAGCTCACCGGGGACAGGGGGCCTCTCTGGAAACACCATATATTTT	CASSPGTGGLSGNTIYF
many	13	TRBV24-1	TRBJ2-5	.	TGTGCCACCAGTCCAGGGTACCAAGAGACCCAGTACTTC	CATSPGYQETQYF
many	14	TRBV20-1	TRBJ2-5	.	TGCAGTGCTAGAGATACGGCAGGGATGGAGACCCAGTACTTC	CSARDTAGMETQYF
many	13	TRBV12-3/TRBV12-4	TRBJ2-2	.	TGTGCCAGCAGTTTATGGAAAGGCGGGGAGCTGTTTTTT	CASSLWKGGELFF
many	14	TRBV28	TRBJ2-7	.	TGTGCCAGCAGTTTTCAGGGAAGCTCCTACGAGCAGTACTTC	CASSFQGSSYEQYF
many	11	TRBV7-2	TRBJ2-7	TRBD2	TGTGCCAGCAGCTTATCGGGGGGGCAGTACTTC	CASSLSGGQYF
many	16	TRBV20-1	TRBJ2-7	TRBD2	TGCAGTGCTAGAGTGCGGGGGGTTGTCTTGGCAAGCGAGCAGTACTTC	CSARVRGVVLASEQYF
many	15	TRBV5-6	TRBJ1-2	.	TGTGCCAGCAGCTTGGCCGAGGCAGGCGGCTATGGCTACACCTTC	CASSLAEAGGYGYTF
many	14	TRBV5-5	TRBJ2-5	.	TGTGCCAGCAGCTTCGGGTCGGTGGGAGAGACCCAGTACTTC	CASSFGSVGETQYF
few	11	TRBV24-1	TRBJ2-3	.	TGTGCCACCAGCTCTAGCAGTCGGCAGTATTTT	CATSSSSRQYF
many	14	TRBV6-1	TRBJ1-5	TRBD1	TGTGCCAGCTCGTCTACAGGGGGTCATCAGCCCCAGCATTTT	CASSSTGGHQPQHF
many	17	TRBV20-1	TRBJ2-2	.	TGCAGTGCTAGAGCGAGACTGAGCCCCGCGTACACCGGGGAGCTGTTTTTT	CSARARLSPAYTGELFF
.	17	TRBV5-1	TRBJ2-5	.	TGCGCCAGCAGCTTGAAGGGGGTTCCCCCGGTGGGGGAGACCCAGTACTTC	CASSLKGVPPVGETQYF
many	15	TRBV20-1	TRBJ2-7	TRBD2	TGCAGTGCTAGAGAACGGGGCGGGGGGACGTACGAGCAGTACTTC	CSARERGGGTYEQYF
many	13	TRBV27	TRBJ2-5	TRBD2	TGTGCCAGCAGTTTATGGGGGGGAGAGACCCAGTACTTC	CASSLWGGETQYF
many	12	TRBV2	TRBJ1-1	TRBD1	TGTGCCAGCGACAGGGGGCCCACTGAAGCTTTCTTT	CASDRGPTEAFF
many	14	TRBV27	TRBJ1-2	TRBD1	TGTGCCAGCAGTTTATCGGGGACAGGGGTCGGCTACACCTTC	CASSLSGTGVGYTF
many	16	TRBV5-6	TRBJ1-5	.	TGTGCCAGCAGCCCCGAGGGGGGGGCAGGCAATCAGCCCCAGCATTTT	CASSPEGGAGNQPQHF
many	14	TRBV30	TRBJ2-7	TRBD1	TGTGCCTGCATGGACAGGGGGATCACCTACGAGCAGTACTTC	CACMDRGITYEQYF
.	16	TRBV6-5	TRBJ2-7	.	TGTGCCAGCAGTTACTCGCGACTTTCCAGAGCTTACGAGCAGTACTTC	CASSYSRLSRAYEQYF